These 14 T cell receptor beta chains were all obtained from the same sample, sequenced in a study of regulatory T cells in long-lasting Graves disease. Time point noted: newly diagnosed GD, antithyroid drugs for less than 3 months. PBMCs were the source of the RNA used for TCR sequencing. Arm-PCR with iRepertoire HTBI primers amplified the CDR3 regions for these TCR beta libraries. TCRdb analysed the multiplex PCR reads with MiXCR anew, one entry per CDR3 protein. The table records approximately 470,000 distinct CDR3 sequences, under 20% of them present only once. These same records also appear under a second study, on T cells in Graves' hyperthyroidism and ophthalmopathy.

The specimen comprised peripheral blood mononuclear cells (PBMCs), sampled at new diagnosis, from a patient treated with antithyroid drugs. The receptors stem from a man between 40 and 49 years old with Graves disease.

This clonotype was seen a handful of times. The CDR3 DNA reads TGTGCCAGCAGCCGCCAGGGTCGGGACAACTCCTACGAGCAGTACTTC. It translates to CASSRQGRDNSYEQYF. V gene TRBV11-2 combines with J gene TRBJ2-7, with D perhaps TRBD1 (6 bases). Trimming took 5 bases from V and 0 from J, leaving 17 bases between them. The CDR3 is 16 residues long. Per germline, CDR1 SGHAT and CDR2 FQNNGV. Full variable domain (missing parts from reference TRBV11-2 and TRBJ2-7): EAGVAQSPRYKIIEKRQSVAFWCNPISGHATLYWYQQILGQGPKLLIQFQNNGVVDDSQLPKDRFSAERLKGVDSTLKIQPAKLEDSAVYLCASSRQGRDNSYEQYFGPGTRLTVT.

The chain carries TRBV20-1 and TRBJ2-7; 7 bases fit TRBD2. This CDR3 is built from 12 residues. Germline-derived CDR1 and CDR2 are DFQATT and SNEGSKA (reference sequence). J lost 4 bases, V lost 7 bases, and 7 bases had no gene match. For the CDR3, the DNA is TGCAGTGGGGGGGGATCCACTTACGAGCAGTACTTC. It codes for CSGGGSTYEQYF.

This clonotype was seen ten or more times. The rearrangement joins TRBV2 to TRBJ2-1; D gene ambiguous. Trimming stripped 8 bases from V and 5 bases from J, with 16 bases between. Germline CDR1 reads SNHLY; CDR2 reads FYNNEI. The CDR3 runs 14 residues. In DNA, the CDR3 is TGTGCCAGCCTAGAGGCCGCGTCGCACAATGAGCAGTTCTTC. This encodes CASLEAASHNEQFF.

This clonotype appeared a few times. This rearrangement joins TRBV27 to TRBJ2-4, with D uncertain. Per the germline V gene, CDR1 is MNHEY and CDR2 is SMNVEV (reference sequence). CDR3 length equals 16 residues. Deletions cut 5 bases from V and 0 bases from J, with 14 bases between. The CDR3 region has the DNA TGTGCCAGCAGTCCCCTGATATCTCTAGCCAAAAACATTCAGTACTTC. This encodes CASSPLISLAKNIQYF.

About this clonotype: This could be a read error, since a much larger clone is one nucleotide away. This chain joins TRBV7-2 and TRBJ1-2; no firm D call. The CDR3 sequence is 12 residues long. CDR1 is SGHTA and CDR2 is FQGNSA in the germline V gene. The DNA of the CDR3 is TGTGCCTGCAGCTTAGCACGGCACGGCTACACCTTC. Protein sequence: CACSLARHGYTF.

This clonotype was detected a few times. The chain recombines TRBV29-1 with TRBJ2-5; 8 bases line up with TRBD2. In germline, CDR1 is SQVTM, CDR2 ANQGSEA. The length of the CDR3 is 14 residues. V lost 3 bases to trimming and J lost 2 bases; unmatched junction nucleotides: 5. CDR3 residues: CSVDSAGVQETQYF. CDR3 in DNA: TGCAGCGTTGACTCAGCGGGAGTTCAAGAGACCCAGTACTTC.

This clonotype was detected many times. The chain links TRBV7-2 to TRBJ1-6; D not resolved. Germline-derived CDR1 and CDR2 are SGHTA and FQGNSA. The CDR3 is made up of 12 amino acids. V gave up 0 bases and J gave up 10 bases, with 4 bases separating them. CDR3 sequence reads: CASSLAFSPLHF. CDR3 DNA sequence: TGTGCCAGCAGCTTAGCTTTCTCACCCCTCCACTTT.

The rearrangement joins TRBV2 to TRBJ2-1; perhaps TRBD2 as D (6 bases). Trimming removed 9 bases at V and 4 bases at J, with 13 bases between. The CDR3 is made up of 13 amino acids. Germline CDR1 and CDR2: SNHLY and FYNNEI. The CDR3 protein is CASNRDSYNEQFF. The CDR3, as DNA: TGTGCCAGTAACCGGGACTCATACAATGAGCAGTTCTTC.

There are many counts of this clonotype. The rearrangement joins TRBV7-2 to TRBJ1-1; D may be TRBD1 (6 bases). CDR3 length equals 16 residues. Trimming removed 5 bases at V and 3 bases at J, with 19 bases between. Germline V gives CDR1 SGHTA, CDR2 FQGNSA. CDR3 DNA: TGTGCCAGCAGCCGAGCAGGGGCCGCCTCGGACACTGAAGCTTTCTTT. This gives the protein CASSRAGAASDTEAFF.

This clonotype was picked up many times. This chain uses TRBV7-8 with TRBJ2-3; D possibly uses TRBD1 or TRBD2 (5 bases each). This CDR3 contains 17 residues. V shed 0 bases and J shed 2 bases, with 15 bases lying between them. CDR1 and CDR2 (germline): SGHVS, FQNEAQ. CDR3 region: CASSLARAGWDTDTQYF. The CDR3, as DNA: TGTGCCAGCAGCTTAGCGAGGGCAGGGTGGGACACAGATACGCAGTATTTT.

This clonotype was observed many times. The CDR3: CASSSPGRGETQYF. The CDR3 DNA reads as TGTGCCAGCAGCTCTCCGGGACGGGGGGAGACCCAGTACTTC. The chain has TRBV7-2 and TRBJ2-5; TRBD2 might be the D (6 bases). The V and J ends lost 4 bases and 5 bases respectively, with 14 bases between them. This CDR3 is built from 14 residues. Germline V gene lookup returns CDR1 SGHTA and CDR2 FQGNSA.

At least ten counts were recorded for this clonotype. The rearrangement links TRBV12-3 or TRBV12-4 to TRBJ2-7, with D possibly being TRBD2 (6 bases). The CDR3 length is 13 residues. Between the trimmed V and J ends, which lost 6 bases and 5 bases, there was a span of 14 bases. Here the CDR3 DNA reads TGTGCCAGCAGACACATCGCTAGCGACGAGCAGTACTTC. Amino acids: CASRHIASDEQYF.

In nucleotides, the CDR3 is TGTGCCAGCAGCTTATCCGGGGGGCAAGTGAACGAGCAGTACTTC. It codes for CASSLSGGQVNEQYF. The rearrangement joins TRBV7-3 to TRBJ2-7; D may be TRBD2 (7 bases). Germline CDR1 reads SGHTA; CDR2 reads FQGTGA. V shed 2 bases and J shed 5 bases, with 16 bases lying between them. The CDR3 sequence is 15 residues long.

This clonotype was detected ten times or more. The chain combines TRBV12-3 or TRBV12-4 with TRBJ2-1; no clear D. V lost 3 bases, J lost 2 bases, and 8 bases lay in between. This CDR3 has 14 amino acids. CDR3 region: CASSFGLAYNEQFF. For the CDR3, the DNA is TGTGCCAGCAGTTTCGGGCTAGCCTACAATGAGCAGTTCTTC.